This is a list of T cell receptor beta chains from one sample in a study of vaccination and CD4 T cells after COVID-19. One entry per CDR3 protein, called by TCRdb with MiXCR from the PCR reads. The repertoire holds 15,000 to 20,000 distinct CDR3 sequences, with roughly 56% as singletons. The antigens for these receptors are not known. The source material was CD4+ T cells from blood, cultured in vitro. These TCRs come from a human donor who had recovered from COVID-19. CDR3s include the opening cysteine and the closing phenylalanine or tryptophan. The D gene is left open where the match is weak. Where a row states a size, it is once, few, many or the class of an expanded clone; other rows omit it.

j_gene: TRBJ2-5
v_gene: TRBV30
d_gene: .
abundance: .
CDR3aa: CAWRGGPKETQYF
CDR3nt: TGTGCCTGGAGGGGCGGACCGAAGGAGACCCAGTACTTC

j_gene: TRBJ2-1
v_gene: TRBV27
d_gene: TRBD2
abundance: few
CDR3aa: CASSGSAGANEQFF
CDR3nt: TGTGCCAGCAGTGGTTCGGCGGGAGCCAATGAGCAGTTCTTC

j_gene: TRBJ2-5
v_gene: TRBV20-1
d_gene: TRBD2
abundance: .
CDR3aa: CSAREGGETQYF
CDR3nt: TGCAGTGCTAGAGAGGGGGGGGAGACCCAGTACTTC

j_gene: TRBJ2-3
v_gene: TRBV7-2
d_gene: .
abundance: .
CDR3aa: CASSLMGQGTDTQYF
CDR3nt: TGTGCCAGCAGCTTAATGGGTCAGGGCACAGATACGCAGTATTTT

j_gene: TRBJ1-2
v_gene: TRBV5-8
d_gene: .
abundance: .
CDR3aa: CASSLGRGLGYGYTF
CDR3nt: TGTGCCAGCAGCTTGGGTCGGGGGTTAGGCTATGGCTACACCTTC

j_gene: TRBJ2-5
v_gene: TRBV15
d_gene: TRBD2
abundance: .
CDR3aa: CATSRDTTAAGETQYF
CDR3nt: TGTGCCACCAGCAGAGATACGACGGCAGCGGGGGAGACCCAGTACTTC

j_gene: TRBJ2-7
v_gene: TRBV4-1
d_gene: .
abundance: .
CDR3aa: CASSQAPDGNYEQYF
CDR3nt: TGCGCCAGCAGCCAAGCCCCGGACGGAAATTACGAGCAGTACTTC

j_gene: TRBJ1-6
v_gene: TRBV20-1
d_gene: .
abundance: few
CDR3aa: CSAREGETESLHF
CDR3nt: TGCAGTGCTAGAGAGGGGGAAACGGAGTCCCTCCACTTT

j_gene: TRBJ1-2
v_gene: TRBV6-1
d_gene: .
abundance: few
CDR3aa: CASEGNYGYTF
CDR3nt: TGTGCCAGCGAGGGAAACTATGGCTACACCTTC

j_gene: TRBJ1-6
v_gene: TRBV19
d_gene: .
abundance: .
CDR3aa: CASSIGSRQNSPLHF
CDR3nt: TGTGCCAGTAGTATCGGGAGCAGGCAAAATTCACCCCTCCACTTT

j_gene: TRBJ2-3
v_gene: TRBV20-1
d_gene: .
abundance: .
CDR3aa: CTLRDSRADTQYF
CDR3nt: TGCACACTCCGGGACTCGAGGGCAGATACGCAGTATTTT

j_gene: TRBJ1-3
v_gene: TRBV7-8
d_gene: .
abundance: few
CDR3aa: CASSTSRDSRSGNTIYF
CDR3nt: TGTGCCAGCAGCACATCCCGGGACTCTCGCTCTGGAAACACCATATATTTT

j_gene: TRBJ2-7
v_gene: TRBV14
d_gene: .
abundance: few
CDR3aa: CASSYSPDGSYEQYF
CDR3nt: TGTGCCAGCAGCTATTCTCCGGACGGTTCCTACGAGCAGTACTTC

j_gene: TRBJ1-5
v_gene: TRBV27
d_gene: .
abundance: .
CDR3aa: CASSSGRVTSTQHF
CDR3nt: TGTGCCAGCAGTTCAGGGAGGGTAACATCGACCCAGCATTTT

j_gene: TRBJ1-5
v_gene: TRBV4-1
d_gene: .
abundance: once
CDR3aa: CASSQWDLGPQHF
CDR3nt: TGCGCCAGCAGCCAATGGGATTTGGGGCCCCAGCATTTT

j_gene: TRBJ1-3
v_gene: TRBV12-3/TRBV12-4
d_gene: .
abundance: once
CDR3aa: CASRGTASGNTIYF
CDR3nt: TGTGCCAGCCGAGGGACGGCCTCTGGAAACACCATATATTTT

j_gene: TRBJ2-7
v_gene: TRBV11-3
d_gene: .
abundance: .
CDR3aa: CASSLRGWPGDEQYF
CDR3nt: TGTGCCAGCAGCTTACGAGGGTGGCCAGGCGACGAGCAGTACTTC

j_gene: TRBJ1-1
v_gene: TRBV7-7
d_gene: .
abundance: .
CDR3aa: CASSSGLDTEAFF
CDR3nt: TGTGCTAGCAGCTCCGGGCTGGACACTGAAGCTTTCTTT

j_gene: TRBJ1-5
v_gene: TRBV19
d_gene: .
abundance: .
CDR3aa: CASSIDRPTRFSNQPQHF
CDR3nt: TGTGCCAGTAGTATAGATAGGCCGACGAGATTTAGCAATCAGCCCCAGCATTTT

j_gene: TRBJ1-3
v_gene: TRBV5-1
d_gene: .
abundance: .
CDR3aa: CASSPTVSSGNTIYF
CDR3nt: TGCGCCAGCAGCCCAACAGTGAGCTCTGGAAACACCATATATTTT

j_gene: TRBJ1-1
v_gene: TRBV24-1
d_gene: .
abundance: few
CDR3aa: CATSETGRGTEAFF
CDR3nt: TGTGCCACCAGTGAGACAGGTAGGGGTACTGAAGCTTTCTTT

j_gene: TRBJ2-3
v_gene: TRBV7-2
d_gene: .
abundance: few
CDR3aa: CASSSRVADTQYF
CDR3nt: TGTGCCAGCAGCTCTAGAGTGGCAGATACGCAGTATTTT

j_gene: TRBJ2-5
v_gene: TRBV7-2
d_gene: TRBD2
abundance: .
CDR3aa: CASSSRRLAGSETQYF
CDR3nt: TGTGCCAGCAGCTCGCGACGACTAGCGGGATCGGAGACCCAGTACTTC

j_gene: TRBJ2-3
v_gene: TRBV28
d_gene: .
abundance: .
CDR3aa: CASSPTPGSYGDTQYF
CDR3nt: TGTGCCAGCAGTCCAACCCCAGGGAGTTATGGAGATACGCAGTATTTT

j_gene: TRBJ2-6
v_gene: TRBV7-2
d_gene: .
abundance: once
CDR3aa: CASSPPWGAGSGANVLTF
CDR3nt: TGTGCCAGCAGCCCCCCATGGGGGGCGGGTTCTGGGGCCAACGTCCTGACTTTC

j_gene: TRBJ1-2
v_gene: TRBV19
d_gene: .
abundance: .
CDR3aa: CASSIGNNYGYTF
CDR3nt: TGTGCCAGTAGTATCGGGAACAACTATGGCTACACCTTC

j_gene: TRBJ2-4
v_gene: TRBV6-2/TRBV6-3
d_gene: TRBD2
abundance: .
CDR3aa: CASSGLAGGIQYF
CDR3nt: TGTGCCAGCTCTGGACTAGCGGGGGGTATTCAGTACTTC

j_gene: TRBJ2-3
v_gene: TRBV5-1
d_gene: TRBD2
abundance: once
CDR3aa: CASSASGTGTDTQYF
CDR3nt: TGCGCCAGCAGCGCGAGCGGGACCGGCACAGATACGCAGTATTTT

j_gene: TRBJ1-5
v_gene: TRBV20-1
d_gene: .
abundance: few
CDR3aa: CSALGGIGGNQPQHF
CDR3nt: TGCAGTGCGTTAGGGGGGATCGGAGGCAATCAGCCCCAGCATTTT

j_gene: TRBJ2-1
v_gene: TRBV2
d_gene: TRBD2
abundance: .
CDR3aa: CASSAGTSDYNEQFF
CDR3nt: TGTGCCAGCAGTGCCGGGACTAGCGACTACAATGAGCAGTTCTTC

j_gene: TRBJ1-2
v_gene: TRBV28
d_gene: .
abundance: few
CDR3aa: CASSFPTGGYTF
CDR3nt: TGTGCCAGCAGTTTTCCCACAGGGGGCTACACCTTC

j_gene: TRBJ2-5
v_gene: TRBV6-1
d_gene: .
abundance: .
CDR3aa: CASIWGQIYGQGGEETQYF
CDR3nt: TGTGCCAGCATATGGGGGCAGATCTACGGCCAGGGAGGGGAAGAGACCCAGTACTTC

j_gene: TRBJ1-1
v_gene: TRBV20-1
d_gene: .
abundance: .
CDR3aa: CSARGDLGNTEAFF
CDR3nt: TGCAGTGCTCGGGGGGACTTAGGGAACACTGAAGCTTTCTTT

j_gene: TRBJ1-2
v_gene: TRBV20-1
d_gene: .
abundance: few
CDR3aa: CSARQFYGYTF
CDR3nt: TGCAGTGCCAGGCAGTTCTATGGCTACACCTTC

j_gene: TRBJ1-2
v_gene: TRBV30
d_gene: .
abundance: few
CDR3aa: CAWSDNGGRGYTF
CDR3nt: TGTGCCTGGAGTGACAATGGTGGAAGGGGCTACACCTTC

j_gene: TRBJ2-5
v_gene: TRBV20-1
d_gene: TRBD2
abundance: .
CDR3aa: CSARTSGREETQYF
CDR3nt: TGCAGTGCTAGGACTAGCGGGAGGGAGGAGACCCAGTACTTC

j_gene: TRBJ1-1
v_gene: TRBV7-2
d_gene: .
abundance: .
CDR3aa: CASSFRGPGDTEAFF
CDR3nt: TGTGCCAGCAGCTTTCGGGGGCCGGGAGACACTGAAGCTTTCTTT

j_gene: TRBJ2-1
v_gene: TRBV30
d_gene: .
abundance: few
CDR3aa: CAWSALEEQFF
CDR3nt: TGTGCCTGGAGTGCCCTCGAAGAGCAGTTCTTC

j_gene: TRBJ2-1
v_gene: TRBV7-7
d_gene: .
abundance: .
CDR3aa: CASSLNEYNEQFF
CDR3nt: TGTGCTAGCAGCTTAAATGAATACAATGAGCAGTTCTTC

j_gene: TRBJ2-5
v_gene: TRBV2
d_gene: TRBD2
abundance: .
CDR3aa: CAGGGNKQETQYF
CDR3nt: TGTGCCGGGGGGGGGAACAAGCAAGAGACCCAGTACTTC

j_gene: TRBJ2-2
v_gene: TRBV24-1
d_gene: .
abundance: .
CDR3aa: CATSDLTGTGELFF
CDR3nt: TGTGCCACCAGTGATTTGACAGGTACCGGGGAGCTGTTTTTT

j_gene: TRBJ1-5
v_gene: TRBV28
d_gene: .
abundance: few
CDR3aa: CASSLGGWSNQPQHF
CDR3nt: TGTGCCAGCAGTTTAGGGGGGTGGAGCAATCAGCCCCAGCATTTT

j_gene: TRBJ1-1
v_gene: TRBV5-4
d_gene: .
abundance: .
CDR3aa: CASSLDQRENTEAFF
CDR3nt: TGTGCCAGCAGCTTGGACCAGAGAGAGAACACTGAAGCTTTCTTT

j_gene: TRBJ1-4
v_gene: TRBV20-1
d_gene: .
abundance: .
CDR3aa: CSAPAPPEEKLFF
CDR3nt: TGCAGTGCCCCTGCTCCCCCGGAGGAAAAACTGTTTTTT

j_gene: TRBJ1-2
v_gene: TRBV12-3/TRBV12-4
d_gene: .
abundance: .
CDR3aa: CASSPLRTGGYTF
CDR3nt: TGTGCCAGCAGTCCTCTGAGAACGGGTGGCTACACCTTC

j_gene: TRBJ1-4
v_gene: TRBV24-1
d_gene: .
abundance: .
CDR3aa: CATSDSRAPPEKLFF
CDR3nt: TGTGCCACCAGTGATTCCCGGGCACCGCCGGAAAAACTGTTTTTT

j_gene: TRBJ2-7
v_gene: TRBV19
d_gene: .
abundance: few
CDR3aa: CASSDRSSTYEQYF
CDR3nt: TGTGCCAGTAGCGACAGGTCTTCCACCTACGAGCAGTACTTC

j_gene: TRBJ1-5
v_gene: TRBV6-1
d_gene: .
abundance: once
CDR3aa: CASSAYRQARMDQPQHF
CDR3nt: TGTGCCAGCAGTGCCTATCGACAGGCTAGAATGGATCAGCCCCAGCATTTT

j_gene: TRBJ1-5
v_gene: TRBV29-1
d_gene: TRBD1
abundance: .
CDR3aa: CSVGQGGNQPQHF
CDR3nt: TGCAGCGTGGGACAGGGTGGCAATCAGCCCCAGCATTTT

j_gene: TRBJ2-2
v_gene: TRBV2
d_gene: .
abundance: few
CDR3aa: CASSEADGKSGPGELFF
CDR3nt: TGTGCCAGCAGTGAAGCGGACGGGAAAAGTGGCCCCGGGGAGCTGTTTTTT

j_gene: TRBJ2-7
v_gene: TRBV11-3
d_gene: .
abundance: .
CDR3aa: CASSSNIRMGYEQYF
CDR3nt: TGTGCCAGCAGCTCCAATATCCGGATGGGGTACGAGCAGTACTTC

j_gene: TRBJ2-2
v_gene: TRBV24-1
d_gene: TRBD2
abundance: few
CDR3aa: CATSDAGLAALNTGELFF
CDR3nt: TGTGCCACCAGTGATGCGGGACTAGCGGCCTTGAACACCGGGGAGCTGTTTTTT

j_gene: TRBJ2-3
v_gene: TRBV27
d_gene: .
abundance: .
CDR3aa: CASSNPRTDTQYF
CDR3nt: TGTGCCAGCAGTAATCCCCGAACAGATACGCAGTATTTT

j_gene: TRBJ1-1
v_gene: TRBV2
d_gene: .
abundance: few
CDR3aa: CASRETVNTEAFF
CDR3nt: TGTGCCAGCAGGGAGACAGTTAACACTGAAGCTTTCTTT

j_gene: TRBJ1-1
v_gene: TRBV6-1
d_gene: .
abundance: few
CDR3aa: CASSGGGIRAFF
CDR3nt: TGTGCCAGCAGTGGAGGGGGGATTCGAGCTTTCTTT